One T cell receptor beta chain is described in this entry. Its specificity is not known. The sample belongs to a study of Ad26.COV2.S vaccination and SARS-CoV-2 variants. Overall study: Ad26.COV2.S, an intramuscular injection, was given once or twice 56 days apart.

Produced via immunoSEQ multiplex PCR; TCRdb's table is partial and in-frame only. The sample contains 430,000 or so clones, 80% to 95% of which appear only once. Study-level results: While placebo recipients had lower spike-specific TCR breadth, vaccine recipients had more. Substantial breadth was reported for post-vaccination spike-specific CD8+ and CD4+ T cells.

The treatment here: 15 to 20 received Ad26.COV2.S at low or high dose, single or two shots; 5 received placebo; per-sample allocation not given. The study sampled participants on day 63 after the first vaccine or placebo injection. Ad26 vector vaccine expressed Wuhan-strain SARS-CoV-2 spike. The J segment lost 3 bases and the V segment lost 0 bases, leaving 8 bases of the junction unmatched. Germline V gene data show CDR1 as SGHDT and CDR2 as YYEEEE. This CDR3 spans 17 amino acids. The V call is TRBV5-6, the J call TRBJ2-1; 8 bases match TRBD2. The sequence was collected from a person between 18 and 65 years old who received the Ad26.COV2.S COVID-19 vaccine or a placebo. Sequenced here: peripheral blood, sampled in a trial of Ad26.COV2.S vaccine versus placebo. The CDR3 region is CASSLDRGGQVYNEQFF. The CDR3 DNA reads TGTGCCAGCAGCTTGGATCGGGGGGGCCAAGTCTACAATGAGCAGTTCTTC.